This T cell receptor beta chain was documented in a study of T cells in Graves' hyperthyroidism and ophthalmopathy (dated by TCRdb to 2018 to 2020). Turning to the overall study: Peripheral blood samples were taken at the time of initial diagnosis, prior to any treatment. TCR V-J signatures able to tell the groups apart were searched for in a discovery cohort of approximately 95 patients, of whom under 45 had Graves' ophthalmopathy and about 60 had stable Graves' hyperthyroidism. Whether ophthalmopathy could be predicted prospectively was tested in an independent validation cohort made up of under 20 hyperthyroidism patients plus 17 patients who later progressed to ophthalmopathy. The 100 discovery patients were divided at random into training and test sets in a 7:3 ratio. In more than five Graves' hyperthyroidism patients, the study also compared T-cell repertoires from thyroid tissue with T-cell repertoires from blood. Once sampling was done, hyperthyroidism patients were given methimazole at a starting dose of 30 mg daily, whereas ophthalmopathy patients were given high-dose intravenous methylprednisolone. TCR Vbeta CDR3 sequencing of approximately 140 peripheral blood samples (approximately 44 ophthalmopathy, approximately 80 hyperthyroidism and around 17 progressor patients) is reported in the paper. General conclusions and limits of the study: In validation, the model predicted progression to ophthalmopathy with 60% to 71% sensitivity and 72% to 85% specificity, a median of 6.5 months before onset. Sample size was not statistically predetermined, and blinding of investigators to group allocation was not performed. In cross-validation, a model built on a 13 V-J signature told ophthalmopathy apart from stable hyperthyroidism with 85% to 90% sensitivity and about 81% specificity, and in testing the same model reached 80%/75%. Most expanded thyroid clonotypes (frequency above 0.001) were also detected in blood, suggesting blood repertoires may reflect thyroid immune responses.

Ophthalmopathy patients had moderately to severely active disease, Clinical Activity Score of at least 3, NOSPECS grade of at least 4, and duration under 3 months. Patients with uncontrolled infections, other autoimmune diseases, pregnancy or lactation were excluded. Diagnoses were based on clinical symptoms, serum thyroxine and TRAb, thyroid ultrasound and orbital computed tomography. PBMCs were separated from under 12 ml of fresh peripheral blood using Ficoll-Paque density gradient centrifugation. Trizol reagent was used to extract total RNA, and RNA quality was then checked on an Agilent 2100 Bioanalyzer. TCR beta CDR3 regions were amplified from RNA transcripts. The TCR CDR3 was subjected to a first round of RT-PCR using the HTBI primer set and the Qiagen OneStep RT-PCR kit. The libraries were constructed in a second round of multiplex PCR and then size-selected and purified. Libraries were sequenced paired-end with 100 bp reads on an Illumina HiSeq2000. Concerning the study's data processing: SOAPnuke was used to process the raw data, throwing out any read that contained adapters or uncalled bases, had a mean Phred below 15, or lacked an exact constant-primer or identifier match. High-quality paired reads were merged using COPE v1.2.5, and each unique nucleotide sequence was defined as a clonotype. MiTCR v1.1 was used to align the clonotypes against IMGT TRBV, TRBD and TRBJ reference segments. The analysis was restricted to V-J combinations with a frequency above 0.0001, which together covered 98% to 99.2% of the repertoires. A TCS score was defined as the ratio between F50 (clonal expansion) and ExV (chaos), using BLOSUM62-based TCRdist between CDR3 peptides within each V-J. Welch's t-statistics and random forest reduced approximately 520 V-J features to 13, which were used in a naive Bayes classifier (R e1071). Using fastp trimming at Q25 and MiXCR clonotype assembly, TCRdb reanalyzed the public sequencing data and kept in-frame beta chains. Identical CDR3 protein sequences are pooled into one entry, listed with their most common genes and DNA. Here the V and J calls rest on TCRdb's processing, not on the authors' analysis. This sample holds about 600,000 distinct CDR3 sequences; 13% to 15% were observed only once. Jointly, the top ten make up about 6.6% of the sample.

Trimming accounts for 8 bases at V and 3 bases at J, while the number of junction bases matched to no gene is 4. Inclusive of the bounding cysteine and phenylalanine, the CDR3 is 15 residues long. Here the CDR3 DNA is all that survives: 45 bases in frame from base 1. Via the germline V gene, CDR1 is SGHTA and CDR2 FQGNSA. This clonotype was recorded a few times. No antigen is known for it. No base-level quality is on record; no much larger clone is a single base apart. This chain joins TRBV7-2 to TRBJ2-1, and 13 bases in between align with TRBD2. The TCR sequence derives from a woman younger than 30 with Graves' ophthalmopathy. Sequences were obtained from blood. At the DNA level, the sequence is TGTGCCAGCGGACTAGCGGGAGACCTCTACAATGAGCAGTTCTTC. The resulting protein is CASGLAGDLYNEQFF. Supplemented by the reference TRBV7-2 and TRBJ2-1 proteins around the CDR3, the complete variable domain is GAGVSQSPSNKVTEKGKDVELRCDPISGHTALYWYRQSLGQGLEFLIYFQGNSAPDKSGLPSDRFSAERTGGSVSTLTIQRTQQEDSAVYLCASGLAGDLYNEQFFGPGTRLTVL.